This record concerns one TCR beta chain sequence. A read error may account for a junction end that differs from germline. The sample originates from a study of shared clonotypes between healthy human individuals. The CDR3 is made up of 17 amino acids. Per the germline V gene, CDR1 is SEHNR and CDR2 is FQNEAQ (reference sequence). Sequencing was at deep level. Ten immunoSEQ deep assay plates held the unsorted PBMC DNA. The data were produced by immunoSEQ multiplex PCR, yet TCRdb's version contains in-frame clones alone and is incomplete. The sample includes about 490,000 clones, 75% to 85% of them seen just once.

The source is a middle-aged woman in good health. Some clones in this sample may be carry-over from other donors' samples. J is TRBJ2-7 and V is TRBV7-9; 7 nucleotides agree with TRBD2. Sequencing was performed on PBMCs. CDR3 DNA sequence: TGTGCCAGCAGCCCCCCCCGCGGCACTAGCGTTCCTCACGAGCAGTGCTTC. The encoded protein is CASSPPRGTSVPHEQCF. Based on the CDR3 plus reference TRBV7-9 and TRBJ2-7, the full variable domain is DTGVSQNPRHKITKRGQNVTFRCDPISEHNRLYWYRQTLGQGPEFLTYFQNEAQLEKSRLLSDRFSAERPKGSFSTLEIQRTEQGDSAMYLCASSPPRGTSVPHEQCFGPGTRLTVT.